These T cell receptor beta chains were read from a single sample in a study of blood T cell repertoires in COVID-19. Only in-frame clones appear in the TCRdb table, and some are missing; sequencing was by immunoSEQ multiplex PCR. The sample lists around 30,000 clones, 90% to 95% occurring once. The specimen sequenced was peripheral blood. These receptors all come from a male donor with active COVID-19. The CDR3 runs from the conserved cysteine through the conserved F or W. D genes are given only for firm matches. Clone size is not always given. Where it is, it says once, few, many or a class for expanded clones.

j_call d_call v_call clone_size cdr3_aa cdr3_nt
TRBJ1-5 - TRBV5-8 - CASSRRAENQPQHF TGTGCCAGCAGCCGGCGGGCAGAAAATCAGCCCCAGCATTTT
TRBJ1-4 - TRBV27 - CASSLTGTTNEKLFF TGTGCCAGCAGTTTAACGGGGACAACTAATGAAAAACTGTTTTTT
TRBJ2-5 TRBD1 TRBV18 - CASSPISGGAETQYF TGTGCCAGCTCACCGATCTCAGGGGGTGCAGAGACCCAGTACTTC
TRBJ2-3 TRBD2 TRBV29-1 - CSVSYSSGGASDTQYF TGCAGCGTTTCTTACTCCAGCGGGGGGGCATCAGATACGCAGTATTTT
TRBJ2-2 - TRBV5-4 once CASSLGGSGELFF TGTGCCAGCAGTTTAGGGGGTTCCGGGGAGCTGTTTTTT
TRBJ2-7 TRBD2 TRBV6-5 - CASSYPGLAGSYEQYF TGTGCCAGCAGTTACCCCGGACTAGCGGGGTCCTACGAGCAGTACTTC
TRBJ1-2 - TRBV5-1 - CASSLSGEVGYTF TGCGCCAGCAGCTTGTCCGGGGAGGTTGGCTACACCTTC
TRBJ1-2 TRBD1 TRBV6-5 once CASRGGQYYGYTF TGTGCCAGCAGGGGGGGACAGTACTATGGCTACACCTTC
TRBJ1-2 TRBD1 TRBV19 - CASLPERQGTGYGYTF TGTGCCAGCCTTCCCGAGAGACAGGGGACGGGCTATGGCTACACCTTC
TRBJ1-2 - TRBV4-1 - CASSQDVVGYGYTF TGCGCCAGCAGCCAAGATGTAGTCGGCTATGGCTACACCTTC
TRBJ2-5 TRBD2 TRBV7-8 - CASSTQTSGETQYF TGTGCCAGCAGCACCCAGACTAGCGGTGAGACCCAGTACTTC
TRBJ1-1 - TRBV10-3 once CAIRQGYDTEAFF TGTGCCATCAGGCAGGGGTACGACACTGAAGCTTTCTTT
TRBJ2-1 - TRBV5-1 - CASSASGLDIGEQFF TGCGCCAGCAGCGCCTCCGGCCTCGACATTGGAGAGCAGTTCTTC
TRBJ1-2 - TRBV11-3 - CASSVTSGVNGYTF TGTGCCAGCAGCGTGACTTCGGGGGTCAACGGCTACACCTTC
TRBJ2-3 - TRBV3-1/TRBV3-2 - CASSQDITGNTDTQYF TGTGCCAGCAGCCAAGATATAACAGGGAACACAGATACGCAGTATTTT
TRBJ1-4 - TRBV5-1 - CASSRRQAHEKLFF TGCGCCAGCAGCCGCCGACAGGCGCATGAAAAACTGTTTTTT
TRBJ1-2 - TRBV4-2 - CASSQDKGRTEDGYTF TGTGCCAGCAGCCAAGATAAGGGCAGGACAGAAGATGGCTACACCTTC
TRBJ1-1 TRBD1 TRBV6-1 - CASSAGQGVMNTEAFF TGTGCCAGCAGTGCTGGACAGGGGGTAATGAACACTGAAGCTTTCTTT
TRBJ2-7 - TRBV15 few CATSGPGQISSYEQYF TGTGCCACCAGCGGTCCTGGGCAGATAAGCTCCTACGAGCAGTACTTC
TRBJ2-7 - TRBV7-2 - CASSSSHAVSSYEQYF TGTGCCAGCAGTTCCAGCCACGCGGTGAGCTCCTACGAGCAGTACTTC
TRBJ2-3 - TRBV6-1 - CASSDIGREADTQYF TGTGCCAGCAGTGATATAGGCAGAGAGGCAGATACGCAGTATTTT
TRBJ1-3 - TRBV19 - CASSIKPGGIGNTIYF TGTGCCAGTAGTATAAAACCTGGGGGCATCGGAAACACCATATATTTT
TRBJ2-1 TRBD2 TRBV5-1 - CASSPGASGGLLTNEQFF TGCGCCAGCAGCCCTGGGGCTAGCGGGGGGCTCCTAACTAATGAGCAGTTCTTC
TRBJ2-6 - TRBV19 - CASSIGRPVSGANVLTF TGTGCCAGTAGTATAGGGAGGCCCGTCTCGGGGGCCAACGTCCTGACTTTC
TRBJ1-1 - TRBV7-2 - CASSLGRTNDAFF TGTGCCAGCAGCTTAGGTAGGACTAATGACGCTTTCTTT
TRBJ2-7 - TRBV7-2 once CASSLALGVQYF TGTGCCAGCAGCTTAGCGCTAGGAGTGCAGTACTTC
TRBJ1-1 TRBD1 TRBV6-2/TRBV6-3 - CASSYRTGGRDTEAFF TGTGCCAGCAGTTACCGGACAGGGGGCAGGGACACTGAAGCTTTCTTT
TRBJ1-2 - TRBV10-2 medium-sized CASSVVTGLANYGYTF TGCGCCAGCAGTGTGGTGACAGGATTAGCTAACTATGGCTACACCTTC
TRBJ2-1 - TRBV7-9 - CASSLLTYNEQFF TGTGCCAGCAGCTTGCTAACCTACAATGAGCAGTTCTTC